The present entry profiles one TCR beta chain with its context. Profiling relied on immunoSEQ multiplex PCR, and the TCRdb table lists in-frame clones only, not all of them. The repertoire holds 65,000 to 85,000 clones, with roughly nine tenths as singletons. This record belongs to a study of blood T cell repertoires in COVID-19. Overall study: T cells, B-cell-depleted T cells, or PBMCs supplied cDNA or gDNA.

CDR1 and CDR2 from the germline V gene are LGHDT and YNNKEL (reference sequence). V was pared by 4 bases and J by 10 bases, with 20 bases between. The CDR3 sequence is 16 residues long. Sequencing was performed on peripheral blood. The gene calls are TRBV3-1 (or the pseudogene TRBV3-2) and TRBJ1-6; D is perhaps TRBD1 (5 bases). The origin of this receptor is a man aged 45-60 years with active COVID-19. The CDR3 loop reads CASSPRGGSGKSPLHF. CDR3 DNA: TGTGCCAGCAGCCCCCGTGGGGGGAGTGGGAAATCACCCCTCCACTTT.